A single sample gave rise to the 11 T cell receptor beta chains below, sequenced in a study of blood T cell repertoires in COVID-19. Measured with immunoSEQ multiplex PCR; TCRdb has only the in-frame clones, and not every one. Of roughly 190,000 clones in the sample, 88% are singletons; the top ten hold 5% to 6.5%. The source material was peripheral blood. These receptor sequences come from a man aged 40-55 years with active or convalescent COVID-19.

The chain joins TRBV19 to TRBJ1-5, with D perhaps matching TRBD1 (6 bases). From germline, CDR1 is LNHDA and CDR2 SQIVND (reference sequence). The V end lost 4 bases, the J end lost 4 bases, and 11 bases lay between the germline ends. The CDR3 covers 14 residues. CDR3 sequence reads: CASSTQGWNQPQHF. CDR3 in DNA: TGTGCCAGTAGTACTCAGGGGTGGAATCAGCCCCAGCATTTT. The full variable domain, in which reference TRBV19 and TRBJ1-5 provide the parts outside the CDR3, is DGGITQSPKYLFRKEGQNVTLSCEQNLNHDAMYWYRQDPGQGLRLIYYSQIVNDFQKGDIAEGYSVSREKKESFPLTVTSAQKNPTAFYLCASSTQGWNQPQHFGDGTRLSIL.

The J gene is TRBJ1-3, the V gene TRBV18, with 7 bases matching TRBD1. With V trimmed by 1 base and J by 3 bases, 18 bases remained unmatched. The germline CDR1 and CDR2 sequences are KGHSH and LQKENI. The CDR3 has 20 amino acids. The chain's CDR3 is CASSPLPPPGTVGFGNTIYF. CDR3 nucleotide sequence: TGTGCCAGCTCACCACTACCTCCCCCCGGGACAGTCGGTTTTGGAAACACCATATATTTT.

The CDR3, as DNA: TGCGCCAGCAGCCAGCCAGGAAATGAGCAGTTCTTC. The encoded protein is CASSQPGNEQFF. The chain has TRBV4-1 and TRBJ2-1; no definite D call. V gave up 3 bases and J gave up 7 bases, with 7 bases separating them. Germline CDR1 is MGHRA and CDR2 is YSYEKL. The CDR3 is made up of 12 amino acids.

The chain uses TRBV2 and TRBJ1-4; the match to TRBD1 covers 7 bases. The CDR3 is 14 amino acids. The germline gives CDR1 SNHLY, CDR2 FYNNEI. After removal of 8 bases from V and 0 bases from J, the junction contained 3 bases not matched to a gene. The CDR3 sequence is CASHGTATNEKLFF. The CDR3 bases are TGTGCCAGCCACGGGACAGCAACTAATGAAAAACTGTTTTTT. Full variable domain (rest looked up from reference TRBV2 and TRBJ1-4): EPEVTQTPSHQVTQMGQEVILRCVPISNHLYFYWYRQILGQKVEFLVSFYNNEISEKSEIFDDQFSVERPDGSNFTLKIRSTKLEDSAMYFCASHGTATNEKLFFGSGTQLSVL.

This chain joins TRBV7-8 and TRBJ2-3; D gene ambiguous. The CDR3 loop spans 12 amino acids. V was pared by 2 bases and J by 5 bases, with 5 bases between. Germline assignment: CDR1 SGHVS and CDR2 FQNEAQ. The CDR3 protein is CASSLYLDTQYF. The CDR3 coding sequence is TGTGCCAGCAGCTTATATCTAGATACGCAGTATTTT.

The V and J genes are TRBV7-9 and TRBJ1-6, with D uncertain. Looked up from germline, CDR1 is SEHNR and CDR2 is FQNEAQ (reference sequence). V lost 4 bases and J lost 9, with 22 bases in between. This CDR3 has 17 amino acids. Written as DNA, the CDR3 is TGTGCCAGCAGCTCCCTATCTAAGACCGCGGAATCTTCACCCCTCCACTTT. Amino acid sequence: CASSSLSKTAESSPLHF.

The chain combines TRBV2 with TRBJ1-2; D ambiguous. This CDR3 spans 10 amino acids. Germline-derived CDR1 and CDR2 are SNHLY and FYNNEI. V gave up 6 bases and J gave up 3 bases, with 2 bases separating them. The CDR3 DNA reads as TGTGCCAGCAGCGACTATGGCTACACCTTC. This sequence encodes CASSDYGYTF.

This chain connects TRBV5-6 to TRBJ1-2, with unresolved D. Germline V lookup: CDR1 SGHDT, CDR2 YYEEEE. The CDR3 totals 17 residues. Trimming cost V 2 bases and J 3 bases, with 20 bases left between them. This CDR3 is CASSLIVATGFDYGYTF. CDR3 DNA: TGTGCCAGCAGCTTAATCGTTGCGACCGGGTTTGACTATGGCTACACCTTC. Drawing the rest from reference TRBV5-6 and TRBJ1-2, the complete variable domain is DAGVTQSPTHLIKTRGQQVTLRCSPKSGHDTVSWYQQALGQGPQFIFQYYEEEERQRGNFPDRFSGHQFPNYSSELNVNALLLGDSALYLCASSLIVATGFDYGYTFGSGTRLTVV.

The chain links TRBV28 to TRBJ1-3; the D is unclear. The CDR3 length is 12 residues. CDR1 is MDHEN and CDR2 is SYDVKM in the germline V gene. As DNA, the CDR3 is TGTGGCTGTAAGAGCTCTGGAAACACCATATATTTT. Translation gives CGCKSSGNTIYF.

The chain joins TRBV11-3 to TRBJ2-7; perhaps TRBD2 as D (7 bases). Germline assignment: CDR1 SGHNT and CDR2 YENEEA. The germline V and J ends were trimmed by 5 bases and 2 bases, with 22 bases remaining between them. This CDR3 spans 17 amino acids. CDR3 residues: CASSLWDYRDITYEQYF. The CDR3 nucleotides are TGTGCCAGCAGCCTTTGGGACTACCGGGACATTACCTACGAGCAGTACTTC.

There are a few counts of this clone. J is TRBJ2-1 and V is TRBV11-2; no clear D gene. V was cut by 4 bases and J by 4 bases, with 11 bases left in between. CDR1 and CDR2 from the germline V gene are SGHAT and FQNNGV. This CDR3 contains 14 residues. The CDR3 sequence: CASSSPRGYNEQFF. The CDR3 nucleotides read TGTGCCAGCAGCTCGCCGCGCGGATACAATGAGCAGTTCTTC.